This is a list of T cell receptor beta chains from one sample in a study of shared clonotypes between healthy human individuals. Profiling relied on immunoSEQ multiplex PCR, and the TCRdb table lists in-frame clones only, not all of them. Counted here are about 2 million clones, less than 95% occurring once; the ten biggest clones make up around 1.1%. The sequencing sample was made of naive CD8+ T cells sorted from blood. Source of these receptors: a man between 18 and 35 years old in good health. The CDR3 runs from the conserved cysteine through the conserved F or W.

V,CDR3
TRBV29-1,CSVESENTEAFF
TRBV21-1,CASSKAEGSSGNTIYF
TRBV10-2,CASSESSRGGETQYF
TRBV5-1,CASSVGQGLVNEQFF
TRBV30,CAWTLLGNTGELFF
TRBV2,CASRGPDRVTYNEQFF
TRBV30,CAWRTLAGDEQYF
TRBV27,CASRPTGALLEAFF
TRBV11-3,CASSLDRIEGAGETQYF
TRBV15,CATSPWTGGSEQYF
TRBV14,CASSQEQQDYTGELFF
TRBV5-6,CASSLARGYNEQFF